These T cell receptor beta chains were read from a single sample in a study of blood T cell repertoires in COVID-19. The table came from immunoSEQ multiplex PCR; TCRdb's copy has only in-frame clones and leaves some out. Seen here are some 180,000 clones, about 80% observed once, and the top ten hold 5.5% to 7.5%. Specimen: peripheral blood. The source is a human donor in a cohort sampled during active COVID-19. Both conserved end residues are part of each CDR3. The D gene is left open where the match is weak. The size of a clone is reported for some rows only, either as once, few or many, or as a class for expanded clones.

cdr3_nt cdr3_aa v_call d_call j_call clone_size
TGTGCCAGCAGCTTGGCCCCTTCGAGCTCCTACGAGCAGTACTTC CASSLAPSSSYEQYF TRBV5-6 . TRBJ2-7 .
TGTGCCAGTAGTATAGGCCGTTCGGAGGGTCCCGATAATTCACCCCTCCACTTT CASSIGRSEGPDNSPLHF TRBV19 . TRBJ1-6 .
TGTGCCAGCAGCCATGAGGGACAGAGCAATGAGCAGTTCTTC CASSHEGQSNEQFF TRBV7-2 TRBD1 TRBJ2-1 .
TGCGCCAGCAGCGTCGAGGGGGCGCTGGGATTGGCAGAGACCCAGTACTTC CASSVEGALGLAETQYF TRBV5-1 TRBD1 TRBJ2-5 .
TGTGCCAGCAGCGTAGGAGGTAGCGGGGGGTTTGGGCAAGAGACCCAGTACTTC CASSVGGSGGFGQETQYF TRBV9 TRBD2 TRBJ2-5 .
TGTGCCAGCACTCTCGGGGGACTAGCGGGGACAGAGACCCAGTACTTC CASTLGGLAGTETQYF TRBV6-6 TRBD2 TRBJ2-5 .
TGTGCCAGTAGTATTTCGGGACAGGGCCCCGGCTACACCTTC CASSISGQGPGYTF TRBV19 TRBD1 TRBJ1-2 few
TGTGCCAGCAGCTTAGGACAGGTCGAAGCTTTCTTT CASSLGQVEAFF TRBV7-9 . TRBJ1-1 few
TGTGCCAGCAGCGGAAACAGGGGGCGGGAGCAGTACTTC CASSGNRGREQYF TRBV7-9 TRBD1 TRBJ2-7 .
TGTGCCAGCAAGATGGCCCAGTCTAACTATGGCTACACCTTC CASKMAQSNYGYTF TRBV27 . TRBJ1-2 .
TGTGCCACCAGCCGACCACAGGCACTGGCTGAGACGCAGTATTTT CATSRPQALAETQYF TRBV15 . TRBJ2-3 .
TGTGCCAGTAGTACCGGACTAGTTCGGGCCGGGGAGCTGTTTTTT CASSTGLVRAGELFF TRBV19 TRBD2 TRBJ2-2 .
TGTGCCAGCTCACCGGACAGGGGAAGGAACAATCAGCCCCAGCATTTT CASSPDRGRNNQPQHF TRBV18 TRBD1 TRBJ1-5 .
TGTGCCAGTAGTATAACGGGAGGGGAGCTGTTTTTT CASSITGGELFF TRBV19 . TRBJ2-2 .
TGTGCCAGCAGCTCAATTCCTTTTAGCCTTGTAGAGGGAGATACGCAGTATTTT CASSSIPFSLVEGDTQYF TRBV11-2 . TRBJ2-3 .
TGTGCCAGCAGCTCTACACCGGGACAGAAGAACACCGGGGAGCTGTTTTTT CASSSTPGQKNTGELFF TRBV7-3 TRBD1 TRBJ2-2 .
TGCGCCACCCCGCTAGCGGGGGCTCAAGAGACCCAGTACTTC CATPLAGAQETQYF TRBV10-1 TRBD2 TRBJ2-5 few
TGTGCCAGCAGCCCATCAGGAACAGGGGGCGGCCCAAATGAAAAACTGTTTTTT CASSPSGTGGGPNEKLFF TRBV27 TRBD1 TRBJ1-4 once
TGTGCCAGCAGTACTTACGGGGAGCTCACAGATACGCAGTATTTT CASSTYGELTDTQYF TRBV27 . TRBJ2-3 once
TGTGCCAGCAGCCGACAGGGAAACACCGGGGAGCTGTTTTTT CASSRQGNTGELFF TRBV7-9 TRBD1 TRBJ2-2 few
TGTGCCTGGGACCATGGACAGGGTACAAAACTGTTTTTT CAWDHGQGTKLFF TRBV30 TRBD1 TRBJ1-4 few
TGCAGCGTTGAAAGCCCCCGTAACTATGGCTACACCTTC CSVESPRNYGYTF TRBV29-1 . TRBJ1-2 .
TGTGCCTGGAGTCGGGACAGGGGGGAAGGCTACACCTTC CAWSRDRGEGYTF TRBV30 TRBD1 TRBJ1-2 .
TGTGCCAGCAGTTACTCTGGGGGCGCGAACACTGAAGCTTTCTTT CASSYSGGANTEAFF TRBV6-5 . TRBJ1-1 .
TGTGCCAGCCAGGCGGGGGTGGGCCTATTGGATCTGTACTTC CASQAGVGLLDLYF TRBV5-6 TRBD2 TRBJ2-7 .
TGCGCCAGCAGCCACCACAAGAATATGAACACTGAAGCTTTCTTT CASSHHKNMNTEAFF TRBV5-1 . TRBJ1-1 .
TGTGCCAGCAGTTATAGACTAGCGGGGTACCAAGAGACCCAGTACTTC CASSYRLAGYQETQYF TRBV6-5 TRBD2 TRBJ2-5 .
TGTGCCAGCAGAGCATTAGAGCTACAGGGTGATGGCTACACCTTC CASRALELQGDGYTF TRBV6-5 . TRBJ1-2 once
TGTGCCAGCAGTGACATAGGACAGGGTTTAGCTTCCTGCACCTTC CASSDIGQGLASCTF TRBV6-1 TRBD1 TRBJ1-2 .
TGCGCCAGCAGTGAGTCTACCGGGAGTCCCACAGATACGCAGTATTTT CASSESTGSPTDTQYF TRBV10-1 . TRBJ2-3 .
TGTGCCAGTAGTGCACAGGGGTACGAGCAGTACTTC CASSAQGYEQYF TRBV19 TRBD1 TRBJ2-7 .
TGTGCCAGCAGTAATTTCGGACAGGGCTTTTACTATGGCTACACCTTC CASSNFGQGFYYGYTF TRBV7-2 TRBD1 TRBJ1-2 .
TGTGCCACCAGCAGAGGGTTGCAGAATTATAATTCACCCCTCCACTTT CATSRGLQNYNSPLHF TRBV15 . TRBJ1-6 .
TGTGCCAGCAGCTACGAGGGGGGGAGTGCAGAGACCCAGTACTTC CASSYEGGSAETQYF TRBV7-9 . TRBJ2-5 .
TGTGCCAGCGGACAGGGAATCGAGCAGTACTTC CASGQGIEQYF TRBV19 TRBD1 TRBJ2-7 .
TGTGCCAGCAGCACGGACAGGGTGGACTACGAGCAGTACTTC CASSTDRVDYEQYF TRBV5-6 TRBD1 TRBJ2-7 .
TGTGCCAGCAGTGAGGGGGCCGGCGGCTACACCTTC CASSEGAGGYTF TRBV25-1 . TRBJ1-2 .
TGCGCCAGCAGCCAAGGATCGGGTAGCTCCTACGAGCAGTACTTC CASSQGSGSSYEQYF TRBV4-1 . TRBJ2-7 once
TGTGCCAGCAGTGAAGGGGGGGAGAATCAGCCCCAGCATTTT CASSEGGENQPQHF TRBV6-1 . TRBJ1-5 .
TGTGCCAGCAGCCGAGCCCTCCCTAATGAAAAACTGTTTTTT CASSRALPNEKLFF TRBV5-5 . TRBJ1-4 .
TGCGCCAGCAGCTTAACAGGGTCATACGAGCAGTACTTC CASSLTGSYEQYF TRBV5-1 . TRBJ2-7 .
TGCAGCGTTTATGGACTAGCGGGGGGATCTTACAATGAGCAGTTCTTC CSVYGLAGGSYNEQFF TRBV29-1 TRBD2 TRBJ2-1 .
TGTGCCACCAGCGGGACAGGGGGGGTTGGGGCCAACGTCCTGACTTTC CATSGTGGVGANVLTF TRBV15 TRBD1 TRBJ2-6 .
TGTGCCAGCAGTGAATCAGGGGGCGTTCAGCCCCAGCATTTT CASSESGGVQPQHF TRBV2 TRBD1 TRBJ1-5 .
TGTGCCAGCAGCCGCGGAGGTGTGATGAACACCGGGGAGCTGTTTTTT CASSRGGVMNTGELFF TRBV7-3 . TRBJ2-2 .
TGTGCCAGCAGCCAATCTCGGGCGGGGCGCGAGCAGTACTTC CASSQSRAGREQYF TRBV3-1/TRBV3-2 . TRBJ2-7 .
TGTGCCAGCTCAACATCGACAGGCCCGACCTCCTATGGCTACACCTTC CASSTSTGPTSYGYTF TRBV18 . TRBJ1-2 .
TGTGCCAGCAGTTACAGTACAGCGAACACCGGGGAGCTGTTTTTT CASSYSTANTGELFF TRBV6-5 . TRBJ2-2 .
TGTGCCAGCAGCCCCGGGGGGTGGGAGACCCAGTACTTC CASSPGGWETQYF TRBV3-1/TRBV3-2 TRBD2 TRBJ2-5 .
TGCGCCAGCAGCTTGAGTTTTACCAGGGTCAACACTGAAGCTTTCTTT CASSLSFTRVNTEAFF TRBV5-1 . TRBJ1-1 .